What follows are 29 T cell receptor beta chains derived from one specimen sequenced in a study of blood T cell repertoires in COVID-19. Data came from immunoSEQ multiplex PCR; TCRdb stores just in-frame clones and leaves some out. The table includes about 200,000 clones, 80% to 90% detected once. Input material: PBMCs or T cells enriched from blood (not recorded which). The receptors stem from a woman between 40 and 50 years old with acute COVID-19.

The chain links TRBV9 to TRBJ1-1; 7 positions agree with TRBD1. The CDR3 is made up of 15 amino acids. Germline trimming cut 3 bases from V and 1 base from J; bases unmatched to any gene: 6. CDR1 is SGDLS and CDR2 is YYNGEE in the germline V gene. CDR3 bases: TGTGCCAGCAGCGCCCCCCGACAGGGGAACACTGAAGCTTTCTTT. Translation gives CASSAPRQGNTEAFF.

V gene TRBV11-3 combines with J gene TRBJ2-5, with 9 bases aligning to TRBD2. Looked up from germline, CDR1 is SGHNT and CDR2 is YENEEA. The V and J ends lost 1 base and 2 bases, in that order; junction bases with no gene match: 5. The CDR3 is 16 amino acids. The CDR3 loop is CASSLGLAGPQETQYF. The CDR3 bases are TGTGCCAGCAGCTTAGGTCTAGCGGGACCACAAGAGACCCAGTACTTC.

Only one count was recorded for this clone. This rearrangement joins TRBV12-5 to TRBJ2-2; maybe TRBD2 (6 bases). The CDR3 length is 15 residues. CDR1 and CDR2 (germline): LGHNT, FRNRAP. With 0 bases removed from V and 6 bases from J, the gap between germline ends came to 11 bases. CDR3: CASGLVGGGAGELFF. The CDR3 region has the DNA TGTGCTAGTGGTTTGGTTGGGGGAGGAGCCGGGGAGCTGTTTTTT.

This chain links TRBV5-1 with TRBJ2-1, with 11 bases matching TRBD2. The CDR3 is made up of 17 amino acids. Germline V gene sequence: CDR1 SGHRS, CDR2 YFSETQ. Losses at the gene ends were 0 bases for V and 7 bases for J; bases not matched to a gene: 9. CDR3 amino acids: CASSLGTSGSGINEQFF. The DNA for the CDR3 is TGCGCCAGCAGCTTGGGAACTAGCGGGAGTGGGATTAATGAGCAGTTCTTC.

This chain connects TRBV20-1 to TRBJ1-1; D may be TRBD1 (5 bases). V lost 5 bases to trimming and J lost 5 bases, with 9 bases between them. In germline, CDR1 is DFQATT, CDR2 SNEGSKA (reference sequence). The CDR3 has 11 residues. CDR3 loop: CSAQGRTEAFF. As DNA, the CDR3 is TGCAGTGCTCAGGGCCGTACTGAAGCTTTCTTT.

The table lists this clone with a count of one. The rearrangement joins TRBV11-2 to TRBJ2-7; D is uncertain. The V end was cut by 0 bases, the J end by 2 bases, with 8 bases between. This CDR3 comprises 14 residues. Germline-derived CDR1 and CDR2 are SGHAT and FQNNGV. CDR3 region: CASSLDFVTYEQYF. CDR3 DNA: TGTGCCAGCAGCTTAGATTTTGTAACCTACGAGCAGTACTTC.

The genes are TRBV3-1 (or the pseudogene TRBV3-2) and TRBJ2-5; no clear D gene. Trimming removed 8 bases from V and 0 bases from J, with 7 bases in between. From germline, CDR1 is LGHDT and CDR2 YNNKEL (reference sequence). This CDR3 has 12 amino acids. The CDR3 DNA sequence: TGTGCCAGCTCAAACAACCAAGAGACCCAGTACTTC. Residues: CASSNNQETQYF.

J is TRBJ2-5 and V is TRBV6-6, with D perhaps matching TRBD2 (5 bases). The CDR3 is made up of 15 amino acids. Trimming cost V 2 bases and J 2 bases, with 12 bases left between them. Germline V gene data show CDR1 as MNHNY and CDR2 as SVGAGI (reference sequence). In nucleotides, the CDR3 is TGTGCCAGCAGTTACGGTAGTGGGAGTCAAGAGACCCAGTACTTC. Encoded protein: CASSYGSGSQETQYF.

The chain recombines TRBV6-5 with TRBJ1-1, with a possible D match to TRBD1 (6 bases). The CDR3 covers 14 residues. V lost 6 bases, J lost 0 bases, and 11 bases lay in between. The V gene's germline CDR1 is MNHEY and CDR2 SVGAGI. The CDR3 sequence is CASRKGQLNTEAFF. CDR3 bases: TGTGCCAGCAGGAAAGGACAGTTGAACACTGAAGCTTTCTTT.

The chain employs TRBV27 and TRBJ1-3, with TRBD1 as a possible D gene (6 bases). The CDR3 loop spans 14 amino acids. Trimming pared 5 bases from V and 1 base from J, leaving 9 bases between. Germline CDR1 reads MNHEY; CDR2 reads SMNVEV (reference sequence). In DNA form, the CDR3 reads TGTGCCAGCAGTGCACAGGGATCTGGAAACACCATATATTTT. It encodes CASSAQGSGNTIYF.

The chain combines TRBV28 with TRBJ1-3; D perhaps matches TRBD1 (5 bases). CDR1 is MDHEN and CDR2 is SYDVKM in the germline V gene. Trimming pared 6 bases from V and 0 bases from J, leaving 21 bases between. The CDR3 totals 18 residues. CDR3 in amino acids: CASSTIRQIPFSGNTIYF. The CDR3 DNA reads TGTGCCAGCAGCACGATCAGACAGATTCCGTTCTCTGGAAACACCATATATTTT.

The chain links TRBV5-3 to TRBJ1-5; D perhaps matches TRBD1 (6 bases). TRBV5-3 is placed among ORFs of uncertain function. The V and J ends lost 2 bases and 3 bases respectively, with 18 bases between them. This CDR3 spans 17 amino acids. CDR3 nucleotides: TGTGCCAGAAGCTTAGGAGAAAGAGGACAGCTCAATCAGCCCCAGCATTTT. As protein: CARSLGERGQLNQPQHF.

This clone was picked up one time. Other nucleotide sequences from this sample produce the same CDR3. The chain has TRBV7-2 and TRBJ2-5, with D maybe TRBD2 (6 bases). The CDR3 length is 14 residues. Deletions cut 0 bases from V and 4 bases from J, with 9 bases between. Germline V gene sequence: CDR1 SGHTA, CDR2 FQGNSA. The CDR3 DNA reads as TGTGCCAGCAGCTTAGCGGGACTCGCAGAGACCCAGTACTTC. Its protein is CASSLAGLAETQYF.

This chain links TRBV4-2 with TRBJ1-1; tentatively, D is TRBD1 (5 bases). V was pared by 1 base and J by 1 base, with 10 bases between. CDR1 and CDR2 (germline): LGHNA, YNFKEQ. This CDR3 is built from 15 residues. CDR3 sequence: CASSQVRGSNTEAFF. The CDR3 DNA reads TGTGCCAGCAGCCAAGTCCGGGGGTCGAACACTGAAGCTTTCTTT.

V is TRBV7-8 and J is TRBJ1-5, with 10 bases aligning to TRBD1. The CDR3 spans 17 residues. The germline V gene encodes CDR1 SGHVS and CDR2 FQNEAQ. V trimming: 5 bases; J trimming: 4 bases; junction bases outside the gene matches: 11. The CDR3 DNA reads TGTGCCAGCAGCCCAACCGGGACAGGGGCAACAAATCAGCCCCAGCATTTT. This codes for CASSPTGTGATNQPQHF.

The chain carries TRBV18 and TRBJ2-5; D is unresolved. The CDR3 runs 13 residues. V dropped 4 bases and J dropped 5 bases, with 11 bases sitting between them. CDR1 KGHSH and CDR2 LQKENI come from the germline V gene. As DNA, the CDR3 is TGTGCCAGCTCACAGACACCCCCCGAGACCCAGTACTTC. Translating it yields CASSQTPPETQYF.

CDR3 nucleotides: TGTGCCAGTAGTCTGGGCGGGATGTGGAACACCGGGGAGCTGTTTTTT. Translating it yields CASSLGGMWNTGELFF. The V call is TRBV19, the J call TRBJ2-2; D is possibly TRBD2 (6 bases). V shed 5 bases and J shed 1 base, with 14 bases lying between them. The CDR3 runs 16 residues. Germline loops: CDR1 LNHDA, CDR2 SQIVND (reference sequence).

This clone came up a few times. This sequence joins TRBV5-4 and TRBJ2-5; D unresolved. The V gene's germline CDR1 is SGHNT and CDR2 YYREEE (reference sequence). The CDR3 consists of 13 residues. The ends were cut back, 2 bases at V and 5 bases at J, with 10 bases in the middle. CDR3 bases: TGTGCCAGCAGCTTTCTTCCCTCGGAGACCCAGTACTTC. It translates to CASSFLPSETQYF.

The rearrangement uses TRBV10-1 and TRBJ1-1; D is unclear. Germline-derived CDR1 and CDR2 are WNHNN and SYGVQD (reference sequence). The CDR3 covers 15 residues. V shed 0 bases and J shed 6 bases, with 14 bases lying between them. CDR3 DNA sequence: TGCGCCAGCAGTGAGTCGATAGGGCCGGGGTCTGAAGCTTTCTTT. Protein sequence: CASSESIGPGSEAFF.

This clone was found once. The rearrangement joins TRBV7-2 to TRBJ2-3; 9 bases agree with TRBD2. Germline CDR1 SGHTA, CDR2 FQGNSA. This CDR3 is 15 amino acids long. J was trimmed by 8 bases and V by 4 bases; bases with no gene match: 10. CDR3 loop: CASSSGGGLARTQYF. The CDR3 bases are TGTGCCAGCAGCTCGGGAGGGGGACTAGCACGTACGCAGTATTTT.

The CDR3 DNA sequence: TGTGCCAGCAGCTTGGGACAGGGGCTTGAGACCCAGTACTTC. It codes for CASSLGQGLETQYF. This chain connects TRBV7-2 to TRBJ2-5; 10 bases fit TRBD1. This CDR3 has 14 residues. Unmatched junction bases numbered 3, after V lost 3 bases and J lost 5 bases. The germline gives CDR1 SGHTA, CDR2 FQGNSA.

This sequence joins TRBV3-1 (or the pseudogene TRBV3-2) and TRBJ2-5, with 9 bases identical to TRBD2. The CDR3 is 16 residues long. Germline CDR1 and CDR2: LGHDT and YNNKEL (reference sequence). V was clipped by 4 bases and J by 3 bases; unmatched bases: 9. This CDR3 reads CASSRVAGANKETQYF. CDR3 coding DNA: TGTGCCAGCAGCCGAGTAGCGGGAGCCAACAAAGAGACCCAGTACTTC.

In its sample, this clone was seen a few times. This sequence joins TRBV9 and TRBJ1-3, with TRBD1 matching over 7 bases. This CDR3 has 19 residues. V lost 4 bases to trimming and J lost 8 bases; unmatched junction nucleotides: 24. CDR1 SGDLS and CDR2 YYNGEE come from the germline V gene. Here the CDR3 DNA reads TGTGCCAGCAGCCCTTGGACCCACAGGGGTTCCTTAACGGAACACACCATATATTTT. The encoded protein is CASSPWTHRGSLTEHTIYF.

This sequence joins TRBV9 and TRBJ2-1, with TRBD2 matching over 8 bases. The ends lost 3 bases at V and 10 bases at J; junction bases unmatched: 9. This CDR3 is 14 amino acids long. Germline V CDR1 and CDR2: SGDLS, YYNGEE. CDR3 amino acids: CASSGAGGTDEQFF. The CDR3 DNA reads as TGTGCCAGCAGCGGGGCGGGAGGTACTGACGAGCAGTTCTTC.

The V and J genes are TRBV10-3 and TRBJ2-1, with 9 bases that match TRBD2. V trimming: 6 bases; J trimming: 9 bases; junction bases outside the gene matches: 9. The CDR3 spans 14 residues. Per germline, CDR1 ENHRY and CDR2 SYGVKD. The CDR3 sequence is CAISPGTSWSEQFF. In nucleotides, the CDR3 is TGTGCCATCAGCCCCGGGACTAGCTGGAGTGAGCAGTTCTTC.

This chain joins TRBV28 and TRBJ1-5; D perhaps matches TRBD1 (5 bases). This CDR3 contains 12 residues. The ends were cut back, 6 bases at V and 7 bases at J, with 10 bases in the middle. Germline values: CDR1 MDHEN, CDR2 SYDVKM. CDR3 in amino acids: CASSQGDQPQHF. The CDR3 coding sequence is TGTGCCAGCAGCCAGGGTGACCAGCCCCAGCATTTT.

This clone was detected only a few times. The J gene is TRBJ1-5, the V gene TRBV30; unclear D gene. In germline, CDR1 is GTSNPN, CDR2 SVGIG (reference sequence). CDR3 length: 13 residues. The V end lost 0 bases, the J end lost 4 bases, and 7 bases lay between the germline ends. The CDR3 DNA follows: TGTGCCTGGAGTGTACGAGGGAATCAGCCCCAGCATTTT. Amino acids: CAWSVRGNQPQHF. The variable domain in full, with the rest retrieved from reference TRBV30 and TRBJ1-5, is SQTIHQWPATLVQPVGSPLSLECTVEGTSNPNLYWYRQAAGRGLQLLFYSVGIGQISSEVPQNLSASRPQDRQFILSSKKLLLSDSGFYLCAWSVRGNQPQHFGDGTRLSIL.

The rearrangement links TRBV4-1 to TRBJ1-6, with D perhaps TRBD1 (5 bases). Germline V gene data show CDR1 as MGHRA and CDR2 as YSYEKL. The CDR3 consists of 13 residues. Deletions cut 9 bases from V and 7 bases from J, with 13 bases between. This CDR3 reads CASRQSGNSPLHF. DNA for the CDR3: TGCGCCAGTCGACAGAGTGGGAATTCACCCCTCCACTTT.

The V and J genes are TRBV4-3 and TRBJ2-7; the match to TRBD2 covers 10 bases. The germline V gene encodes CDR1 LGHNA and CDR2 YSLEER. The trim removed 0 bases at V and 4 bases at J, leaving 6 bases unmatched. This CDR3 has 16 residues. CDR3 DNA: TGCGCCAGCAGCCAAGAACCTAGCGGGAGTCCATACGAGCAGTACTTC. Amino acids: CASSQEPSGSPYEQYF.